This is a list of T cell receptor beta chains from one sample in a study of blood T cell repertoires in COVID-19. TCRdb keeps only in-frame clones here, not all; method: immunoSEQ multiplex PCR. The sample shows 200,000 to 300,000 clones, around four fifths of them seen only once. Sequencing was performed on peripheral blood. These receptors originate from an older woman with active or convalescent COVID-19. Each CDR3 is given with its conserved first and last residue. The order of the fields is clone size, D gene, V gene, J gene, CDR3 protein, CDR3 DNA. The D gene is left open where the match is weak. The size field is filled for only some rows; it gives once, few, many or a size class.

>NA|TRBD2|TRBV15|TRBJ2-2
CATSRAYGLAGGRGNTGELFF
TGTGCCACCAGCAGAGCGTACGGACTAGCGGGAGGAAGGGGGAACACCGGGGAGCTGTTTTTT
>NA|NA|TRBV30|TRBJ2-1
CAWSAGDYEQFF
TGTGCCTGGAGTGCCGGGGATTATGAGCAGTTCTTC
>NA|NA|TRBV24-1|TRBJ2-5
CATSDPGLGPFQETQYF
TGTGCCACCAGTGATCCTGGTCTGGGGCCCTTCCAAGAGACCCAGTACTTC
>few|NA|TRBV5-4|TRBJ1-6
CASSLGQRNSPLHF
TGTGCCAGCAGCTTGGGACAACGTAATTCACCCCTCCACTTT
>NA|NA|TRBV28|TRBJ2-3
CASREMRAGTDTQYF
TGTGCCAGCAGAGAAATGAGGGCCGGCACAGATACGCAGTATTTT
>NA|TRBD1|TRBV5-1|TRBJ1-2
CASSPPDREHYTF
TGCGCCAGCAGCCCACCGGACAGGGAGCACTACACCTTC
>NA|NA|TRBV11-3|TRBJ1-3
CASGQGGSGNTIYF
TGTGCCAGCGGGCAAGGGGGTTCTGGAAACACCATATATTTT
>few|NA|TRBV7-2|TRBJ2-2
CASSPQGTGELFF
TGTGCCAGCAGCCCCCAGGGGACCGGGGAGCTGTTTTTT
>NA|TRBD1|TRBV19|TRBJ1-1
CASSQQGATEAFF
TGTGCCAGTAGTCAACAGGGGGCCACTGAAGCTTTCTTT
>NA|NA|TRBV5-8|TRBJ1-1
CASSWTSGVIRAEAFF
TGTGCCAGCAGCTGGACCTCGGGGGTGATTAGGGCTGAAGCTTTCTTT
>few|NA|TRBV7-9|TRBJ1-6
CASSQPPDRANSPLHF
TGTGCCAGCAGCCAACCACCGGACAGAGCGAATTCACCCCTCCACTTT